The subject of this entry is one T cell receptor beta chain. Antigen unknown. The entry originates in a study of blood T cells in healthy people across ages. General observations from the study: Relative to aged donors, long-lived donors carried more naive CD4+ cells and displayed higher diversity.

The CDR3 runs 17 residues. After removal of 2 bases from V and 3 bases from J, the junction contained 10 bases not matched to a gene. CDR1 is SGHTA and CDR2 is FQGNSA in the germline V gene. Next came a second PCR, run for 7 to 11 cycles, which used a sample-barcoded 5' primer along with a J-beta primer mix. At least 2.5 million CDR3-containing paired-end reads were obtained per sample. TCRdb re-called the 5' RACE reads through MiXCR, storing one row per CDR3 protein. This sample has about a million distinct CDR3 sequences, with 51% found just once. The chain couples TRBV7-2 to TRBJ2-4; 7 bases are a match to TRBD2. The sample consisted of blood. The receptor comes from a woman aged 60-75 years in good health. CDR3 region: CASSLLPGRSDKNIQYF. The CDR3 DNA is TGTGCCAGCAGCTTACTCCCCGGGAGGAGTGACAAAAACATTCAGTACTTC.